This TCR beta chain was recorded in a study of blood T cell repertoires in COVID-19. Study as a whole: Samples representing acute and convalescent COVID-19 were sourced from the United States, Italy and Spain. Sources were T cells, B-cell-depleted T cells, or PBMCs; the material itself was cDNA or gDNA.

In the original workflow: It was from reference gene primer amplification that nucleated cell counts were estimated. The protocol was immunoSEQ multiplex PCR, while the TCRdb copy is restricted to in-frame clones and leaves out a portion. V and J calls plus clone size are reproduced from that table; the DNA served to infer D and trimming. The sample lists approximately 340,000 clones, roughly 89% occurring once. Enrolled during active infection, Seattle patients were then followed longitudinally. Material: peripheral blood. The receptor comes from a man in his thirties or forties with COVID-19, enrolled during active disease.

The DNA of the CDR3 is TGTGCCAGCAGTCTACAGGGAGGCACAGATACGCAGTATTTT. It specifies CASSLQGGTDTQYF. The genes are TRBV6-5 and TRBJ2-3; TRBD1 might be the D (6 bases). This CDR3 is built from 14 residues. In germline, CDR1 is MNHEY, CDR2 SVGAGI. Trimming cost V 5 bases and J 1 base, with 10 bases left between them.